This TCR beta chain was recorded in a study of cytomegalovirus exposure and HLA in healthy donors. Primers included in the PCR were 60 Vbeta and 13 Jbeta primers. TCRdb keeps only in-frame clones here, not all; method: immunoSEQ multiplex PCR. The sample lists roughly 100,000 clones, around 74% occurring once. V lost 6 bases, J lost 1 base, and 9 bases lay in between. Germline V gives CDR1 SGHVS, CDR2 FNYEAQ. The CDR3 runs to 14 residues. The TCR was taken from a man in his forties in good health and CMV-seropositive. The V gene is TRBV7-6, the J gene TRBJ2-2; maybe TRBD1 (5 bases). The specimen was PBMCs. The CDR3 reads CASRTGQNTGELFF. The CDR3 DNA is TGTGCCAGCAGAACAGGACAGAACACCGGGGAGCTGTTTTTT. The full variable domain, with the rest looked up from reference TRBV7-6 and TRBJ2-2, is GAGVSQSPRYKVTKRGQDVALRCDPISGHVSLYWYRQALGQGPEFLTYFNYEAQQDKSGLPNDRFSAERPEGSISTLTIQRTEQRDSAMYRCASRTGQNTGELFFGEGSRLTVL.